The rows below give T cell receptor beta chains drawn from one sample of a study of Graves' ophthalmopathy and Graves' hyperthyroidism. One entry per CDR3 protein results from TCRdb running MiXCR on the multiplex PCR reads. The sample lists about 740,000 distinct CDR3 sequences; approximately 40% were seen once. Material: peripheral blood. The source of these receptors is an adult man with Graves' ophthalmopathy. Each CDR3 is given with its conserved first and last residue. Fields, in order: clone size, D gene, J gene, V gene, CDR3 protein, CDR3 DNA. A D gene is named only where the DNA matches it firmly. Clone size is given for some rows only: seen once, a few or many times, or a class if the clone is expanded.

>-|TRBD1|TRBJ1-5|TRBV7-2
CASSSADGQGLDWYYNQPQHF
TGTGCCAGCAGCTCCGCTGACGGACAGGGATTGGATTGGTATTACAATCAGCCCCAGCATTTT
>few|-|TRBJ2-7|TRBV6-2/TRBV6-3
CASSPGVFTINYEQYF
TGTGCCAGCAGTCCTGGTGTGTTCACGATCAACTACGAGCAGTACTTC
>few|-|TRBJ2-7|TRBV3-1
CASSQVDSYEQYF
TGTGCCAGCAGCCAAGTAGACTCCTACGAGCAGTACTTC
>-|-|TRBJ1-5|TRBV24-1
CASSFLGDPGSNQPQHF
TGTGCCAGCAGTTTTCTGGGAGACCCGGGGAGCAATCAGCCCCAGCATTTT
>-|-|TRBJ2-3|TRBV15
CATKYTGGDTQYF
TGTGCCACCAAATATACGGGTGGTGATACGCAGTATTTT
>-|-|TRBJ1-1|TRBV29-1
CSSLVGSTEAFF
TGCAGCAGTTTGGTCGGCAGCACTGAAGCTTTCTTT
>few|-|TRBJ2-7|TRBV7-8
CASSLEMDSYYEQYF
TGTGCCAGCAGCTTAGAGATGGACAGCTACTACGAGCAGTACTTC
>-|TRBD1|TRBJ2-5|TRBV29-1
CSVQKRRTGVISGQETQYF
TGCAGCGTTCAAAAGAGGAGGACAGGGGTAATCAGCGGCCAAGAGACCCAGTACTTC
>-|TRBD1|TRBJ1-1|TRBV10-3
CASSYLGQEEAFF
TGTGCCAGCAGTTACTTGGGACAGGAAGAAGCTTTCTTT
>-|-|TRBJ2-5|TRBV11-2
CAWSQAEETQYF
TGTGCCTGGAGTCAGGCCGAGGAGACCCAGTACTTC
>-|-|TRBJ1-5|TRBV9
CASRWGEAVGNQPQHF
TGTGCCAGCAGATGGGGCGAGGCCGTGGGGAATCAGCCCCAGCATTTT
>-|TRBD1|TRBJ1-2|TRBV7-9
CAWSVQGPNYGYTF
TGTGCCTGGAGTGTACAGGGGCCTAACTATGGCTACACCTTC
>-|TRBD1|TRBJ1-2|TRBV28
CASGGPGQALEDGYTF
TGTGCCAGCGGGGGGCCGGGACAGGCCCTGGAGGATGGCTACACCTTC
>many|-|TRBJ1-1|TRBV7-9
CASSLGGDYTEAFF
TGTGCCAGCAGCTTAGGGGGGGACTATACTGAAGCTTTCTTT
>-|TRBD1|TRBJ1-1|TRBV7-3
CASSTRDSSFGAFF
TGTGCCAGCAGCACTCGGGACAGTTCTTTTGGAGCTTTCTTT
>-|-|TRBJ1-6|TRBV7-2
CASSTWTYNSPLHF
TGTGCCAGTAGTACTTGGACCTATAATTCACCCCTCCACTTT
>many|-|TRBJ2-5|TRBV12-3/TRBV12-4
CASSPSTGRTQYF
TGTGCCAGCAGTCCTTCTACAGGGCGTACCCAGTACTTC
>many|-|TRBJ2-6|TRBV5-8
CASSEDTNGANVLTF
TGTGCCAGCAGCGAAGACACGAACGGGGCCAACGTCCTGACTTTC
>-|TRBD1|TRBJ2-3|TRBV2
CASSRDRVIDTQYF
TGTGCCAGCAGTCGGGACAGGGTAATAGATACGCAGTATTTT
>-|-|TRBJ2-7|TRBV10-3
CASSYLGRYPISYEQYF
TGTGCCAGCAGTTACTTGGGACGGTACCCCATTTCCTACGAGCAGTACTTC
>once|-|TRBJ2-5|TRBV29-1
CSERTAETQYF
TGCAGCGAAAGGACAGCAGAGACCCAGTACTTC
>few|-|TRBJ1-2|TRBV6-5
CASSYDDSVGYTF
TGTGCCAGCAGTTACGACGACTCGGTTGGCTACACCTTC
>-|TRBD2|TRBJ2-7|TRBV29-1
CSLFTGRAFYEQYF
TGCAGCTTATTCACCGGGAGGGCCTTCTACGAGCAGTACTTC
>-|-|TRBJ2-7|TRBV29-1
CSVSGGFSYEQYF
TGCAGCGTTAGTGGGGGGTTCTCCTACGAGCAGTACTTC
>-|-|TRBJ1-4|TRBV10-3
CAISEKGRDDEKLFF
TGTGCCATCAGTGAGAAGGGCAGGGATGATGAAAAACTGTTTTTT
>few|TRBD1|TRBJ2-7|TRBV7-9
CASSLERWGQTHEQYF
TGTGCCAGCAGCTTAGAGCGGTGGGGACAGACTCACGAGCAGTACTTC
>-|TRBD2|TRBJ2-5|TRBV2
CASSKTSGRSSETQYF
TGTGCCAGCAGTAAAACTAGCGGGAGAAGTAGCGAGACCCAGTACTTC
>few|-|TRBJ2-5|TRBV7-2
CASSSQGLQETQYF
TGTGCCAGCAGCTCCCAGGGGCTCCAAGAGACCCAGTACTTC
>many|-|TRBJ2-5|TRBV24-1
CATSDNGPYQETQYF
TGTGCCACCAGTGATAACGGGCCATACCAAGAGACCCAGTACTTC
>once|TRBD1|TRBJ2-5|TRBV29-1
CSLAQGRRETQYF
TGCAGCTTGGCACAGGGGAGAAGGGAGACCCAGTACTTC
>few|TRBD2|TRBJ2-5|TRBV11-2
CASKLAGGYETQYF
TGTGCCAGCAAGTTAGCGGGAGGTTATGAGACCCAGTACTTC
>-|TRBD2|TRBJ2-2|TRBV7-9
CASSPGSTSAGELFF
TGTGCCAGCAGTCCCGGGTCGACTAGCGCGGGGGAGCTGTTTTTT
>-|TRBD2|TRBJ2-7|TRBV20-1
CSASGGRAPLEQYF
TGCAGTGCTAGCGGCGGGAGGGCCCCCCTCGAGCAGTACTTC
>few|TRBD1|TRBJ2-7|TRBV29-1
CSADRVLGEQYF
TGCAGCGCCGACAGGGTTCTTGGCGAGCAGTACTTC
>few|TRBD1|TRBJ2-5|TRBV19
CASSTGTGSATQYF
TGTGCCAGTAGTACCGGGACAGGGTCGGCTACCCAGTACTTC
>once|-|TRBJ2-6|TRBV20-1
CSATTRGSGANALTF
TGCAGTGCTACCACTCGGGGGTCTGGGGCCAACGCCCTGACTTTC
>-|-|TRBJ1-2|TRBV29-1
CSVGNNYGYTF
TGCAGTGTTGGGAATAACTATGGCTACACCTTC
>many|-|TRBJ1-1|TRBV20-1
CSATQEPEAFF
TGCAGTGCTACCCAGGAGCCTGAAGCTTTCTTT
>-|TRBD1|TRBJ1-1|TRBV15
CATSRRGGDSEAFF
TGTGCCACCAGCAGGAGGGGGGGGGACAGCGAAGCTTTCTTT
>many|TRBD1|TRBJ1-6|TRBV2
CASSEWGQGNSPLHF
TGTGCCAGCAGTGAATGGGGACAGGGTAATTCACCCCTCCACTTT
>-|TRBD1|TRBJ2-6|TRBV2
CASSGDRANTEAF
TGTGCCAGCAGTGGGGACAGGGCGAACACTGAAGCTTTC
>-|-|TRBJ1-1|TRBV20-1
CSARRGTNTEAFF
TGCAGTGCTAGGCGCGGGACGAACACTGAAGCTTTCTTT
>-|-|TRBJ1-1|TRBV7-9
CASSLIAGGMNTEAFF
TGTGCCAGCAGCTTAATAGCCGGGGGGATGAACACTGAAGCTTTCTTT
>-|-|TRBJ1-2|TRBV25-1
CASSETRTDGWGYTF
TGTGCCAGCAGCGAAACGAGGACAGACGGTTGGGGCTACACCTTC
>-|TRBD2|TRBJ2-7|TRBV29-1
CSVEGGSRYEQYF
TGCAGCGTTGAGGGGGGGTCGCGCTACGAGCAGTACTTC
>-|TRBD1|TRBJ1-5|TRBV24-1
CATSDPGTGYDQPQHF
TGTGCCACCAGTGACCCAGGGACAGGGTATGATCAGCCCCAGCATTTT
>-|-|TRBJ1-2|TRBV2
CASSVKGRHGYTF
TGTGCCAGCAGTGTAAAGGGCCGCCATGGCTACACCTTC
>-|TRBD2|TRBJ2-7|TRBV7-2
CASSTTSGSTYEQYF
TGTGCCAGCAGCACCACTAGCGGGAGTACCTACGAGCAGTACTTC
>-|TRBD2|TRBJ2-7|TRBV7-2
CASSAPGLAGGRYF
TGTGCCAGCAGCGCCCCGGGACTAGCGGGAGGGCGTTACTTC
>-|TRBD1|TRBJ2-7|TRBV2
CASHTGQGSGKQYF
TGTGCCAGCCACACGGGACAGGGATCTGGGAAGCAGTACTTC
>few|TRBD2|TRBJ2-7|TRBV7-9
CASSSGLAGNHEQYF
TGTGCCAGCAGCTCTGGACTAGCGGGGAACCACGAGCAGTACTTC
>-|TRBD1|TRBJ1-6|TRBV29-1
CSVGTGLIPLHF
TGCAGCGTAGGGACAGGGTTAATTCCCCTCCACTTT
>-|TRBD1|TRBJ1-2|TRBV6-1
CASMKLGQGYGYTF
TGTGCCAGCATGAAGTTGGGACAGGGGTACGGCTACACCTTC
>many|TRBD1|TRBJ2-7|TRBV10-1
CASSEGTGIYEQYF
TGCGCCAGCAGTGAAGGGACAGGGATCTACGAGCAGTACTTC